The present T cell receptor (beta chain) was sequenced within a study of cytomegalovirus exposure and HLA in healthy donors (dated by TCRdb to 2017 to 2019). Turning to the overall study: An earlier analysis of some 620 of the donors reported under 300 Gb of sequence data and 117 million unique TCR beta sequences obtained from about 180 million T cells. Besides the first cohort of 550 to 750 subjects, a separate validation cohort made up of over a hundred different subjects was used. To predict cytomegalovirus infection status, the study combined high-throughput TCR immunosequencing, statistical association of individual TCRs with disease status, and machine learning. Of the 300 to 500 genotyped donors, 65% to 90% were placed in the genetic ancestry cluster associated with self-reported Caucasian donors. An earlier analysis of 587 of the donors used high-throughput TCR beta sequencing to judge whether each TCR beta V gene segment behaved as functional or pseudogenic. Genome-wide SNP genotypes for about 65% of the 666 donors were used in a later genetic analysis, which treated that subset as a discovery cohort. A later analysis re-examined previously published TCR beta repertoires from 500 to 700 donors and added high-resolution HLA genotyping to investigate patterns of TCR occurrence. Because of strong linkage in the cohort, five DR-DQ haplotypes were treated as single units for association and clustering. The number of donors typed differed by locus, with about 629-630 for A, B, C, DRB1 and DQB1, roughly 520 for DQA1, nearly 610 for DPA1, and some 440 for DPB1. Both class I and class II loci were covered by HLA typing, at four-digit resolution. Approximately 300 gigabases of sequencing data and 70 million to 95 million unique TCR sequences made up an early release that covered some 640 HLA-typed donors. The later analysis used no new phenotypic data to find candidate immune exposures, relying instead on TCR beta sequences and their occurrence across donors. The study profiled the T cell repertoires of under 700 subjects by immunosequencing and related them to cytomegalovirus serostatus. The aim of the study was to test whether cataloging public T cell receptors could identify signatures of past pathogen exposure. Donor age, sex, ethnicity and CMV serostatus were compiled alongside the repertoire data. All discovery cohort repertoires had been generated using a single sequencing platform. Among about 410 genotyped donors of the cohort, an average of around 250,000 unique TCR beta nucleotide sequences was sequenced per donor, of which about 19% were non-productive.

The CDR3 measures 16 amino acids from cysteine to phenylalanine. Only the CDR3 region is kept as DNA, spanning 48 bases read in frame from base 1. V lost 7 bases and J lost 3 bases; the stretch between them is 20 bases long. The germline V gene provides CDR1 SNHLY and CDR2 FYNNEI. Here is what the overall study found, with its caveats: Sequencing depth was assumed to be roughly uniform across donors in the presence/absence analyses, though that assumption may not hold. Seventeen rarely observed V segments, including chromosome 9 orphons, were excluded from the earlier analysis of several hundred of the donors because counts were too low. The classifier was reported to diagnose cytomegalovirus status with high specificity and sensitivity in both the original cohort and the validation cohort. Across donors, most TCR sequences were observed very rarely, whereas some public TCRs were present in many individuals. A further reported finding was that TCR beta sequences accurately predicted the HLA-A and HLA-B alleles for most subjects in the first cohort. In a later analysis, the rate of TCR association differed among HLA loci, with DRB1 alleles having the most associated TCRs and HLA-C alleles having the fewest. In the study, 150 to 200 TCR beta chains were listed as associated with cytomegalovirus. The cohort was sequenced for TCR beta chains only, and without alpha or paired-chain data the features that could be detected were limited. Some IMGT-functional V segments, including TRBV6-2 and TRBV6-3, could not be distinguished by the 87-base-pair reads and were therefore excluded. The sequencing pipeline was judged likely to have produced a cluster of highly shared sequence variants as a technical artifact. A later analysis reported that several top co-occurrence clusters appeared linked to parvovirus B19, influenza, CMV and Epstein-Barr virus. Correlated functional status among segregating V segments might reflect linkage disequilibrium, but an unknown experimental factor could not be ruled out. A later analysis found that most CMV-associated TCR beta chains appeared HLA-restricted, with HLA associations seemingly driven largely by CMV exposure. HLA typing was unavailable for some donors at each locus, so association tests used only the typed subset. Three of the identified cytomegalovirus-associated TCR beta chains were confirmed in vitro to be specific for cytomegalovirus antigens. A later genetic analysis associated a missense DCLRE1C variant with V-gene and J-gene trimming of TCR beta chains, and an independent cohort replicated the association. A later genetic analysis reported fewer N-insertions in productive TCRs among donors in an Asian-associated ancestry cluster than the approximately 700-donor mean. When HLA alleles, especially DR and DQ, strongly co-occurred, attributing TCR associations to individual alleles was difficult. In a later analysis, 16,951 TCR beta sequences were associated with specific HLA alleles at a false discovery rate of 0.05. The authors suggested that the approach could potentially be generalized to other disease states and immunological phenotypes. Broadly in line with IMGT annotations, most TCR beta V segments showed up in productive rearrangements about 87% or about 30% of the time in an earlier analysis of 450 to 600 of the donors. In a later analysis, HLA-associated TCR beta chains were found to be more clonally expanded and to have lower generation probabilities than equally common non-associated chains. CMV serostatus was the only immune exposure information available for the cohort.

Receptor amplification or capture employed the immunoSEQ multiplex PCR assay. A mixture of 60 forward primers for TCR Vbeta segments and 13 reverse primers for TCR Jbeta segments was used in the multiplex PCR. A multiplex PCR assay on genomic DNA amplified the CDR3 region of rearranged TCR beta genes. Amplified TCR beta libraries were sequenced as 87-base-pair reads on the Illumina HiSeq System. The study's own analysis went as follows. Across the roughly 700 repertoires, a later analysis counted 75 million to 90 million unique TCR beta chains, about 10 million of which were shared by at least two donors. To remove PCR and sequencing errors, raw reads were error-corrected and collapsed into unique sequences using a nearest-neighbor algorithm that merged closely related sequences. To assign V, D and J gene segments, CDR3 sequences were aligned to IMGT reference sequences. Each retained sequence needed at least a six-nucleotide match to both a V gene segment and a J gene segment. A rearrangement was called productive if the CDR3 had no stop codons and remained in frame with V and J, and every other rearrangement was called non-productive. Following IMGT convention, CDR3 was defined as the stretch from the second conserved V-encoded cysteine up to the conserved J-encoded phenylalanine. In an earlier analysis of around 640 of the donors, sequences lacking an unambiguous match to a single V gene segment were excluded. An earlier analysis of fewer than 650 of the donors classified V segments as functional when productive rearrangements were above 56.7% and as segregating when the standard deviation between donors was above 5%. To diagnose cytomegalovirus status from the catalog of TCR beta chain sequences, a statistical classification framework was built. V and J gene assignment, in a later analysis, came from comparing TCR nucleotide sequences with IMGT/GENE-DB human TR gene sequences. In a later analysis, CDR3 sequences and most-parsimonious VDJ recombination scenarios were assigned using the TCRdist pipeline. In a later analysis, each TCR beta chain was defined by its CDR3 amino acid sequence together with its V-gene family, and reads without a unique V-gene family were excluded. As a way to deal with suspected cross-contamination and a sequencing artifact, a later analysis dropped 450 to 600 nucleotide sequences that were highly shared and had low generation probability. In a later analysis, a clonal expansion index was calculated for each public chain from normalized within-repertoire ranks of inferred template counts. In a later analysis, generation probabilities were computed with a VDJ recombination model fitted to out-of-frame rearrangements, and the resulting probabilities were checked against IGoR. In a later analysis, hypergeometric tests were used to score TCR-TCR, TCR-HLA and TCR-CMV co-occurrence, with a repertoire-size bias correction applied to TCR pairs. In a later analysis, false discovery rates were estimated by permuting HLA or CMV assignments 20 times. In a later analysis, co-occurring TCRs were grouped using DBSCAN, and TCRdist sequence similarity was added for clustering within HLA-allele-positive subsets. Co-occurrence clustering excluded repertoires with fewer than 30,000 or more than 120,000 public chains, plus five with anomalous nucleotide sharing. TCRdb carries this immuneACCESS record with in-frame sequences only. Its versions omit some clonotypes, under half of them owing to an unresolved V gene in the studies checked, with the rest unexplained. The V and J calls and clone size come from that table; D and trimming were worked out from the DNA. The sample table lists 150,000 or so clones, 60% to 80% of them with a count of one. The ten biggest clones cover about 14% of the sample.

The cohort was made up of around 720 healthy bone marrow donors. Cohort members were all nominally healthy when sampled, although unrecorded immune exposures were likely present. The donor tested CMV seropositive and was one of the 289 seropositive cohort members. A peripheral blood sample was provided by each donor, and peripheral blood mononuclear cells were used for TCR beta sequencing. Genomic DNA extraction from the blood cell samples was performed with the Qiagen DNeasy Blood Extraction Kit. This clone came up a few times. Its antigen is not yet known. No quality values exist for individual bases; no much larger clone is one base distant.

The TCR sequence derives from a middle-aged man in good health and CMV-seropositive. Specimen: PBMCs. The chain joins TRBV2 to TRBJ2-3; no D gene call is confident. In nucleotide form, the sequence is TGTGCCAGCACCCAATCCCGGTCAGGTTGGACAGATACGCAGTATTTT. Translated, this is CASTQSRSGWTDTQYF.